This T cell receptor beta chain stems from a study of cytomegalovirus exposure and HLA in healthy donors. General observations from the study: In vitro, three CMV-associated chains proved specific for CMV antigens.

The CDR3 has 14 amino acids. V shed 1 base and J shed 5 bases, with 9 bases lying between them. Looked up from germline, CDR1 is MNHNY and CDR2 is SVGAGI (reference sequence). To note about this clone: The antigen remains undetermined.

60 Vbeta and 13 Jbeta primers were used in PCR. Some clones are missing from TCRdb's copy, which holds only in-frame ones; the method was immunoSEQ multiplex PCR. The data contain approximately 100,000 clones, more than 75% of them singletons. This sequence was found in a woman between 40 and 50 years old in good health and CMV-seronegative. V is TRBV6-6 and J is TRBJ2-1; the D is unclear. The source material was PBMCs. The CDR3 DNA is TGTGCCAGCAGTTACTTGACACAGAACAATGAGCAGTTCTTC. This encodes CASSYLTQNNEQFF.